One sample yielded the 8 T cell receptor beta chains listed below, sequenced in a study of T cell clones after liver transplantation. Method: immunoSEQ multiplex PCR; TCRdb's copy keeps in-frame clones and lacks some. Of about 75,000 clones detected, approximately 80% appear once; the ten largest clones hold approximately 2.1%. Sequencing was performed on CD4+ T cells from blood, taken less than 50 months after liver transplant. All receptors come from a human patient who received a liver transplant. Among the T cells, some may be from the graft donor.

This clone was seen once. V is TRBV9 and J is TRBJ2-5, with 8 bases matching TRBD1. The ends lost 3 bases at V and 2 bases at J; junction bases unmatched: 6. Germline assignment: CDR1 SGDLS and CDR2 YYNGEE. The CDR3 runs to 15 residues. Written as DNA, the CDR3 is TGTGCCAGCAGCGGGACCCACAGGGGGCAAGAGACCCAGTACTTC. Residues: CASSGTHRGQETQYF.

The gene calls are TRBV7-8 and TRBJ1-1, with D possibly being TRBD1 (6 bases). The CDR3 extends over 15 amino acids. From germline, CDR1 is SGHVS and CDR2 FQNEAQ. V gave up 7 bases and J gave up 3 bases, with 18 bases separating them. The chain's CDR3 is CASNLQGSGHTEAFF. Written as DNA, the CDR3 is TGTGCCAGCAACCTACAGGGCTCAGGACACACTGAAGCTTTCTTT.

The chain employs TRBV7-2 and TRBJ2-5; maybe TRBD1 (5 bases). Germline values: CDR1 SGHTA, CDR2 FQGNSA. V was pared by 3 bases and J by 2 bases, with 10 bases between. The CDR3 consists of 14 residues. CDR3 nucleotide sequence: TGTGCCAGCAGCTTGGACACCAGACAAGAGACCCAGTACTTC. Translating gives CASSLDTRQETQYF.

The gene calls are TRBV29-1 and TRBJ1-1, with D possibly being TRBD1 (6 bases). V was pared by 8 bases and J by 1 base, with 14 bases between. This CDR3 is built from 13 residues. Germline loops: CDR1 SQVTM, CDR2 ANQGSEA. The CDR3 reads CSSRGGWNTEAFF. Here the CDR3 DNA reads TGCAGCTCCCGAGGGGGATGGAACACTGAAGCTTTCTTT.

The chain uses TRBV5-1 and TRBJ1-2; D is possibly TRBD1 (6 bases). Trimming took 4 bases from V and 8 from J, leaving 18 bases between them. The germline CDR1 and CDR2 sequences are SGHRS and YFSETQ. This CDR3 has 14 residues. For the CDR3, the DNA is TGCGCCAGCAGCGGGGGCCGCCCTCCATACGGCTACACCTTC. Amino acids: CASSGGRPPYGYTF. Based on the CDR3 plus reference TRBV5-1 and TRBJ1-2, the full variable domain is KAGVTQTPRYLIKTRGQQVTLSCSPISGHRSVSWYQQTPGQGLQFLFEYFSETQRNKGNFPGRFSGRQFSNSRSEMNVSTLELGDSALYLCASSGGRPPYGYTFGSGTRLTVV.

The chain uses TRBV7-3 and TRBJ2-2; D possibly uses TRBD1 or TRBD2 (6 bases each). In germline, CDR1 is SGHTA, CDR2 FQGTGA. Trimming shortened V by 2 bases and J by 2 bases, and 12 bases separated the two germline ends. The CDR3 is made up of 16 amino acids. The chain's CDR3 is CASSLQGGINTGELFF. In DNA, the CDR3 is TGTGCCAGCAGCTTACAAGGGGGGATAAACACCGGGGAGCTGTTTTTT.

This chain joins TRBV28 and TRBJ1-1; 11 bases align to TRBD1. In germline, CDR1 is MDHEN, CDR2 SYDVKM. The CDR3 covers 14 residues. V trimming: 11 bases; J trimming: 5 bases; junction bases outside the gene matches: 10. CDR3: CACRTGGVGTEAFF. The CDR3 DNA reads as TGTGCCTGTCGGACAGGGGGCGTGGGGACTGAAGCTTTCTTT. The variable domain in full, completed from reference TRBV28 and TRBJ1-1, reads DVKVTQSSRYLVKRTGEKVFLECVQDMDHENMFWYRQDPGLGLRLIYFSYDVKMKEKGDIPEGYSVSREKKERFSLILESASTNQTSMYLCACRTGGVGTEAFFGQGTRLTVV.

The chain combines TRBV7-3 with TRBJ2-7; 9 bases line up with TRBD2. Losses at the gene ends were 5 bases for V and 6 bases for J; bases not matched to a gene: 11. Germline loops: CDR1 SGHTA, CDR2 FQGTGA. The CDR3 runs to 15 residues. This CDR3 reads CASSPGLARGGEQYF. The CDR3 coding sequence is TGTGCCAGCAGCCCGGGACTAGCCAGGGGGGGCGAGCAGTACTTC. Based on the CDR3 plus reference TRBV7-3 and TRBJ2-7, the full variable domain is GAGVSQTPSNKVTEKGKYVELRCDPISGHTALYWYRQSLGQGPEFLIYFQGTGAADDSGLPNDRFFAVRPEGSVSTLKIQRTERGDSAVYLCASSPGLARGGEQYFGPGTRLTVT.